This T cell receptor beta chain comes out of a study of blood T cell repertoires in COVID-19. V lost 6 bases, J lost 3 bases, and 8 bases lay in between. CDR1 and CDR2 (germline): LNHDA, SQIVND (reference sequence). CDR3 size: 12 residues. In the original analysis: The authors estimated nucleated cell counts from reference gene primer amplification. Assay: immunoSEQ multiplex PCR; the TCRdb copy retains only in-frame clones and omits some. V, J and clone size derive from that table, while D and trimming were established from the DNA sequence. The data show approximately 360,000 clones, around 86% seen once. This clone has ten or more counts.

V and J are TRBV19 and TRBJ1-2; no firm D call. The receptor was isolated from a woman aged 50 to 60 who had recovered from COVID-19. The sample comprised PBMCs or T cells enriched from blood (not recorded which). CDR3 DNA: TGTGCCAGTAGGCGCGGCGACTATGGCTACACCTTC. This sequence encodes CASRRGDYGYTF.